This T cell receptor beta chain originates from a study of blood T cell repertoires in COVID-19. Study information: Collection of acute and convalescent COVID-19 samples took place in the United States, Italy and Spain. Sources were T cells, B-cell-depleted T cells, or PBMCs; the material itself was cDNA or gDNA.

In the authors' workflow: Amplification of reference gene primers was used by the study to estimate nucleated cell counts. Libraries were prepared by immunoSEQ multiplex PCR; TCRdb keeps only in-frame clonotypes and omits some of them. The DNA was the basis for D and trimming; V, J and clone size are from that table. The sample lists roughly 59,000 clones; more than 75% were seen once. From germline, CDR1 is SGDLS and CDR2 YYNGEE. V lost 0 bases to trimming and J lost 8 bases, with 15 bases between them. The CDR3 spans 15 residues. The origin of this receptor is a man older than 75 with acute or convalescent COVID-19. The chain joins TRBV9 to TRBJ2-1, with D perhaps TRBD2 (5 bases). Sequenced material: peripheral blood. The CDR3 DNA is TGTGCCAGCAGCGTAGTCACGGGGTCCGTGGATGAGCAGTTCTTC. Encoded protein: CASSVVTGSVDEQFF.